The 31 T cell receptor beta chains reported below all come from one sample, sequenced in a study of tumor-infiltrating lymphocytes in oesophageal squamous cell carcinoma. MiXCR, run by TCRdb on the PCR reads, gives a single entry per CDR3 protein. The sample holds 5,500 to 6,500 distinct CDR3 sequences; roughly 15% are singletons and the top ten take approximately 19%. The specimen sequenced was esophageal tumor tissue. The receptors originated from a male donor with esophageal squamous cell carcinoma.

The rearrangement uses TRBV20-1 and TRBJ1-1; unclear D gene. This CDR3 region has 15 residues. The germline V gene has CDR1 DFQATT and CDR2 SNEGSKA (reference sequence). Trimming pared 0 bases from V and 7 bases from J, leaving 18 bases between. CDR3 protein: CSARDRSGVRVEAFF. As DNA, the CDR3 is TGCAGTGCTAGAGATCGTTCCGGTGTAAGGGTTGAAGCTTTCTTT.

This clonotype occurred many times. This chain links TRBV14 with TRBJ1-4, with TRBD1 matching over 9 bases. The ends lost 9 bases at V and 2 bases at J; junction bases unmatched: 4. CDR3 length equals 14 residues. Germline assignment: CDR1 SGHDN and CDR2 FVKESK. CDR3 DNA: TGTGCCAGGGGGACAGGGAGGACTAATGAAAAACTGTTTTTT. Its translation is CARGTGRTNEKLFF.

As concerns this clonotype: Its ends do not fully match the called genes, so a read error is possible. The J gene is TRBJ2-1, the V gene TRBV7-2; the D gene is possibly TRBD1 (6 bases). Germline CDR1 reads SGHTA; CDR2 reads FQGNSA. This CDR3 has 15 amino acids. The CDR3 protein is CARSKDSDRSSPLHF. The CDR3 nucleotides read TGTGCCAGGAGTAAGGACAGTGATCGAAGTTCACCCCTCCACTTC.

By share, this clonotype counts as medium-sized. This rearrangement joins TRBV12-3 or TRBV12-4 to TRBJ1-2; D is possibly TRBD1 (6 bases). This CDR3 is built from 15 residues. The germline V and J ends were trimmed by 3 bases and 8 bases, with 19 bases remaining between them. The CDR3 protein is CASSFWTEPREGYTF. The DNA of the CDR3 is TGTGCCAGCAGTTTCTGGACAGAGCCACGGGAGGGCTACACCTTC.

This clonotype has ten or more counts. The V gene is TRBV2, the J gene TRBJ2-7, with TRBD1 as a possible D gene (5 bases). The germline V gene has CDR1 SNHLY and CDR2 FYNNEI. This CDR3 region has 14 residues. Trimming removed 2 bases from V and 2 bases from J, with 10 bases in between. The CDR3 DNA follows: TGTGCCAGCAGTGAAAGGGGATTCGCCTACGAGCAGTACTTC. Its translation: CASSERGFAYEQYF.

This clonotype was counted many times. The chain recombines TRBV5-6 with TRBJ1-6, with D hard to call. The V gene's germline CDR1 is SGHDT and CDR2 YYEEEE. V lost 1 base to trimming and J lost 10 bases, with 6 bases between them. CDR3 length: 12 amino acids. CDR3 loop: CASSLSASPLHF. In nucleotides, the CDR3 is TGTGCCAGCAGCTTGTCAGCATCACCCCTCCACTTT.

Concerning this clonotype: Likely a read error: the CDR3 ends without its conserved phenylalanine or tryptophan. The DNA is left out, because the CDR3 cannot be placed on it with certainty; the CDR3 is given as TCRdb lists it. This chain joins TRBV6-6 and TRBJ2-3; the table's D call, TRBD1, has no DNA check behind it. In germline, CDR1 is MNHNY, CDR2 SVGAGI (reference sequence). The CDR3 region is 17 residues in length, termini included. This CDR3 is CASRFNIILRGVLTFGP.

This clonotype qualifies as large (0.1 to 1%). The chain recombines TRBV7-2 with TRBJ2-7, with 8 bases matching TRBD2. The V and J ends lost 2 bases and 2 bases, in that order; junction bases with no gene match: 2. Germline V CDR1 and CDR2: SGHTA, FQGNSA. This CDR3 is 14 amino acids long. The CDR3 nucleotides are TGTGCCAGCAGCTTACGGGGGGGAACCTACGAGCAGTACTTC. Its translation: CASSLRGGTYEQYF.

This clonotype was detected a few times. This CDR3 is missing its conserved last phenylalanine or tryptophan, likely due to a read error. No DNA is shown, since the ends of the CDR3 on it are uncertain; the CDR3 is the one TCRdb lists. The genes are TRBV12-3 or TRBV12-4 and TRBJ2-7; the table assigns TRBD1, which was not confirmed against the DNA. The CDR3 has 17 amino acids, counting both end residues. CDR3: CASSFRTGHNYGYTFGS.

This clonotype is medium-sized within its sample. The chain recombines TRBV7-8 with TRBJ2-1; 7 bases align to TRBD1. Germline V gene sequence: CDR1 SGHVS, CDR2 FQNEAQ. With 1 base clipped from V and 4 bases from J, the junction kept 10 bases outside the gene matches. The CDR3 extends over 17 amino acids. The CDR3 here is CASSLEGVWTGYNEQFF. CDR3 bases: TGTGCCAGCAGCTTAGAGGGGGTATGGACAGGATACAATGAGCAGTTCTTC.

In this sample, this clonotype turned up many times. The V and J genes are TRBV6-1 and TRBJ1-3; D is perhaps TRBD1 (5 bases). Trimming removed 6 bases at V and 1 base at J, with 13 bases between. The CDR3 consists of 15 residues. In germline, CDR1 is MNHNS, CDR2 SASEGT. The CDR3 sequence is CASRSGTQSGNTIYF. Here the CDR3 DNA reads TGTGCCAGCAGGTCCGGGACGCAGTCTGGAAACACCATATATTTT.

This clonotype was counted only a few times. This chain joins TRBV5-3 and TRBJ2-5; TRBD1 aligns across 10 bases. The J call may be faulty, since TRBJ2-7 better matches the DNA end. TRBV5-3 is treated as an ORF (open reading frame) with a function not yet certain. The CDR3 runs to 14 residues. In DNA form, the CDR3 reads TGTGCCAGAAGCTGCCGGGACAGGGGCTACGAGCAGTACTTC. This sequence encodes CARSCRDRGYEQYF.

The chain recombines TRBV2 with TRBJ1-5, with 8 bases identical to TRBD1. CDR1 SNHLY and CDR2 FYNNEI come from the germline V gene. Trimming cost V 5 bases and J 6 bases; bases outside gene matches: 9. The CDR3 is made up of 15 amino acids. This chain's CDR3 is CASSSDRVASQPQHF. CDR3 nucleotides: TGTGCCAGCAGTTCGGACAGGGTAGCCTCTCAGCCCCAGCATTTT.

V gene TRBV19 combines with J gene TRBJ2-2; 7 bases align to TRBD1. The CDR3 is made up of 17 amino acids. V shed 4 bases and J 0 bases; nucleotides not matched to a gene: 8. CDR1 is LNHDA and CDR2 is SQIVND in the germline V gene (reference sequence). The CDR3 reads CASSNPGQPANTGELFF. For the CDR3, the DNA is TGTGCCAGTAGTAACCCGGGACAGCCAGCGAACACCGGGGAGCTGTTTTTT.

This clonotype was counted at least ten times. A single base separates this from a much larger clone, so it may be a read error. The genes are TRBV7-3 and TRBJ2-5, with D hard to call. The DNA end is more similar to TRBJ2-7, so the J call may be wrong. Germline-derived CDR1 and CDR2 are SGHTA and FQGTGA. The CDR3 totals 13 residues. CDR3 loop: CASSLELVGEQYF. Here the CDR3 DNA reads TGTGCCAGCAGCTTAGAGCTAGTAGGCGAGCAGTACTTC.

This clonotype was counted at least ten times. This sequence joins TRBV7-6 and TRBJ1-5; D call uncertain. Germline CDR1 SGHVS, CDR2 FNYEAQ. Trimming cost V 9 bases and J 0 bases, with 15 bases left between them. The CDR3 sequence is 15 residues long. DNA of the CDR3: TGTGCCAGTCCCAGCGGGCAAACTAGCAATCAGCCCCAGCATTTT. Translating gives CASPSGQTSNQPQHF.

A note on this clonotype: A much larger clone differs from this one at a single base, so this may be a read error. The rearrangement joins TRBV19 to TRBJ2-2; D unclear. This CDR3 is 13 amino acids long. Trimming took off 5 bases at V and 1 base at J, with 5 bases between the two ends. Per the germline V gene, CDR1 is LNHDA and CDR2 is SQIVND (reference sequence). In DNA form, the CDR3 reads TGTGCCAGTAGTGCCGAGAACACCGGGGAGCTGTTTTTT. Amino acid sequence: CASSAENTGELFF.

The table lists this clonotype with many counts. A single base separates this from a much larger clone, so it may be a read error. Written as DNA, the CDR3 is TGTGCCAGCAGTCCACACCAGACAGGGTTGACGGATGAGCAGTACTTC. Translation gives CASSPHQTGLTDEQYF. The chain uses TRBV12-3 or TRBV12-4 and TRBJ2-5, with 7 bases lining up with TRBD1. There are 16 residues in the CDR3. J lost 11 bases, V lost 5 bases, and 20 bases had no gene match.

This clonotype was recorded at least ten times. A read error is possible here, since a much larger clone lies one base away. The chain combines TRBV6-1 with TRBJ2-1; a possible D gene is TRBD2 (5 bases). The DNA end favors TRBJ2-7, so the J call may be wrong. CDR1 is MNHNS and CDR2 is SASEGT in the germline V gene. The CDR3 has 16 residues. The CDR3 DNA reads as TGTGCCAGCACTGGTAAGGTCCCGGGGTCCTACAATGAGCAGTACTTC. As protein: CASTGKVPGSYNEQYF.

This clonotype was recorded many times. A much larger clonotype is one base distant, so this may be a read error. The chain links TRBV7-3 to TRBJ2-5; 8 nucleotides line up with TRBD2. With 5 bases clipped from V and 11 bases from J, the junction kept 19 bases outside the gene matches. This CDR3 is 16 amino acids long. Germline CDR1 and CDR2: SGHTA and FQGTGA. The CDR3 reads CASSRRPGGPRNEQYF. The CDR3 DNA reads TGTGCCAGCAGCCGCCGGCCGGGGGGGCCTCGGAATGAGCAGTACTTC.

This clonotype was seen more than once but under ten times. The J gene is TRBJ1-5, the V gene TRBV6-1; no clear D. Germline V gene lookup returns CDR1 MNHNS and CDR2 SASEGT. This CDR3 is 16 amino acids long. With 9 bases removed from V and 0 bases from J, the gap between germline ends came to 18 bases. CDR3 amino acids: CASTHGSAYSNQPQHF. In nucleotides, the CDR3 is TGTGCCAGTACTCACGGGAGCGCCTATAGCAATCAGCCCCAGCATTTT.

The sample holds many counts of this clonotype. J is TRBJ2-7 and V is TRBV19; either TRBD1 or TRBD2 may supply D (6 bases each). Germline V lookup: CDR1 LNHDA, CDR2 SQIVND (reference sequence). Trimming shortened V by 3 bases and J by 2 bases, and 11 bases separated the two germline ends. The CDR3 is 14 residues long. Here the CDR3 reads CASSMRGGTYEQYF. The CDR3 coding sequence is TGTGCCAGTAGTATGAGAGGGGGGACCTACGAGCAGTACTTC. The full variable domain, rest sourced from reference TRBV19 and TRBJ2-7, is DGGITQSPKYLFRKEGQNVTLSCEQNLNHDAMYWYRQDPGQGLRLIYYSQIVNDFQKGDIAEGYSVSREKKESFPLTVTSAQKNPTAFYLCASSMRGGTYEQYFGPGTRLTVT.

By its share, this clonotype is medium-sized. A much larger clone differs by one base, so this may be a read error. This rearrangement joins TRBV7-2 to TRBJ2-7, with D maybe TRBD2 (6 bases). Germline V gene data show CDR1 as SGHTA and CDR2 as FQGNSA. The CDR3 runs 16 residues. V gave up 1 base and J gave up 7 bases, with 20 bases separating them. The CDR3, as DNA: TGTGCCAGCAGCTTAGACGGAGCTAGCGTGTACAATGAGCAGTACTTC. Translated, it gives CASSLDGASVYNEQYF.

Note on this clonotype: It is likely a read error, because the conserved phenylalanine at the end of the CDR3 is missing. No DNA is shown, since the ends of the CDR3 on it are uncertain; the CDR3 is the one TCRdb lists. The chain combines TRBV7-8 with TRBJ2-7; the table's D call, TRBD1, has no DNA check behind it. The CDR3 length is 16 residues, termini included. Per germline, CDR1 SGHVS and CDR2 FQNEAQ. This chain's CDR3 is CASSSLRHNYGYTFGS.

This clonotype came up many times. The chain joins TRBV27 to TRBJ2-7; 9 bases map to TRBD2. The DNA end favors TRBJ2-1, so the J call may be wrong. Germline loops: CDR1 MNHEY, CDR2 SMNVEV (reference sequence). The CDR3 sequence is 13 residues long. CDR3 protein: CASRSGGRGEQFF. In nucleotides, the CDR3 is TGTGCCAGTAGAAGCGGGGGGCGTGGTGAGCAGTTCTTC.

This clonotype occurred many times. The rearrangement links TRBV2 to TRBJ2-5, with 12 bases fitting TRBD1. V trimming: 9 bases; J trimming: 5 bases; junction bases outside the gene matches: 10. The CDR3 covers 15 residues. Germline CDR1 SNHLY, CDR2 FYNNEI. This CDR3 reads CASARGQGAKETQYF. CDR3 nucleotides: TGTGCCAGTGCGAGGGGACAGGGGGCTAAGGAGACCCAGTACTTC. Using reference TRBV2 and TRBJ2-5 for the parts outside the CDR3, the full variable domain is EPEVTQTPSHQVTQMGQEVILRCVPISNHLYFYWYRQILGQKVEFLVSFYNNEISEKSEIFDDQFSVERPDGSNFTLKIRSTKLEDSAMYFCASARGQGAKETQYFGPGTRLLVL.

On this clonotype itself: The germline gene is not matched at one end of the junction; a read error may be the cause. The V call is TRBV6-1, the J call TRBJ1-5, with TRBD1 matching 7 bases. From germline, CDR1 is MNHNS and CDR2 SASEGT. The CDR3 runs to 15 residues. Here the CDR3 reads CASSGQGGWYQAQHF. In DNA form, the CDR3 reads TGTGCCAGCAGTGGACAGGGAGGGTGGTATCAGGCCCAGCATTTT.

This clonotype is judged medium-sized. The rearrangement links TRBV11-3 to TRBJ2-1; D ambiguous. The CDR3 spans 13 residues. The V gene lost 1 base and the J gene lost 9 bases, with 10 bases spanning the gap. Germline-derived CDR1 and CDR2 are SGHNT and YENEEA. The CDR3 coding sequence is TGTGCCAGCAGCTTAGCTAATCGGGCTGAGCAGTTCTTC. Its translation: CASSLANRAEQFF. The full variable domain, with the rest looked up from reference TRBV11-3 and TRBJ2-1, is EAGVVQSPRYKIIEKKQPVAFWCNPISGHNTLYWYLQNLGQGPELLIRYENEEAVDDSQLPKDRFSAERLKGVDSTLKIQPAELGDSAVYLCASSLANRAEQFFGPGTRLTVL.

The gene calls are TRBV20-1 and TRBJ2-7; D might be TRBD2 (5 bases). Germline V CDR1 and CDR2: DFQATT, SNEGSKA (reference sequence). The length of the CDR3 is 13 residues. Trimming stripped 1 base from V and 3 bases from J, with 10 bases between. The DNA of the CDR3 is TGCAGTGCTAGAGGGATTCGGGACTACGAGCAGTACTTC. It specifies CSARGIRDYEQYF.

In the case of this clonotype: With a much larger clone just one base away, this may be a read error. The CDR3 protein is CASGPNYNEQYF. The CDR3 coding sequence is TGTGCCAGCGGGCCTAACTACAATGAGCAGTACTTC. The chain links TRBV11-1 to TRBJ2-7; D ambiguous. The germline CDR1 and CDR2 sequences are SGHAT and FQDESV (reference sequence). The CDR3 runs to 12 residues. The V end lost 8 bases, the J end lost 7 bases, and 15 bases lay between the germline ends.

The chain couples TRBV4-3 to TRBJ2-7, with 8 positions matching TRBD1. Trimming at V came to 2 bases and at J to 3 bases, leaving 9 bases not matched to a gene. The germline CDR1 and CDR2 sequences are LGHNA and YSLEER. This CDR3 spans 16 amino acids. CDR3 amino acids: CASSQSSRTGNYEQYF. The CDR3, as DNA: TGCGCCAGCAGCCAATCCAGCCGGACAGGGAACTACGAGCAGTACTTC.